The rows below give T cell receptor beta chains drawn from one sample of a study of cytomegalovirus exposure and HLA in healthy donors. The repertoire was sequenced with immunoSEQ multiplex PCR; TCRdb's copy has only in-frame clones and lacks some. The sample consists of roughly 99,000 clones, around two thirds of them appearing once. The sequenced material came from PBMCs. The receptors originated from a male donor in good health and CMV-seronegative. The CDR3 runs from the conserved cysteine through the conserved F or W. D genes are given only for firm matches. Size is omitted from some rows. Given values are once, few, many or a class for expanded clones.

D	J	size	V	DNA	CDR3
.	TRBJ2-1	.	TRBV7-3	TGTGCCAGCAGCTTAGGTAGGGGGGAGCAGTTCTTC	CASSLGRGEQFF
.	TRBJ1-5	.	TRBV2	TGTGCCAGCAGTTCCCCTGATCAGCCCCAGCATTTT	CASSSPDQPQHF
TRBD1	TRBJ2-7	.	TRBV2	TGTGCCAGCACCGGACAGGGGGGAATAGGCTTCTACGAGCAGTACTTC	CASTGQGGIGFYEQYF
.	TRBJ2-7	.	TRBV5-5	TGTGCCAGCAGCTTGGTGGCGGCTTACGAGCAGTACTTC	CASSLVAAYEQYF
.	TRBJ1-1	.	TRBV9	TGTGCCAGCAACCTGGGAGGGACCACTGAAGCTTTCTTT	CASNLGGTTEAFF
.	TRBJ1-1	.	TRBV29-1	TGCAGCGTTGAACCGACAGGAGTGAACACTGAAGCTTTCTTT	CSVEPTGVNTEAFF
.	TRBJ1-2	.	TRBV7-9	TGTGCCAGCAGCCACTTGTCCCCAAGTAACTATGGCTACACCTTC	CASSHLSPSNYGYTF
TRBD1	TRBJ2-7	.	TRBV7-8	TGTGCCAGCAGCTTAGGGACAGGTTCTTACGAGCAGTACTTC	CASSLGTGSYEQYF
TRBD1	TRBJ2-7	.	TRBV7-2	TGTGCCAGCAGCCTAGGACAGGATCGGTCCTACGAGCAGTACTTC	CASSLGQDRSYEQYF
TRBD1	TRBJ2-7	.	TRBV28	TGTGCCAGCAGCGCCCCGGGACAGGAACTATCCTACGAGCAGTACTTC	CASSAPGQELSYEQYF
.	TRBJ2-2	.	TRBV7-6	TGTGCCAGCAGCTTAAACCAGGGTATCGGGGAGCTGTTTTTT	CASSLNQGIGELFF
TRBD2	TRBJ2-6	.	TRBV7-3	TGTGCCAGCAGCTTAGGACTAGCGGGAGGTGGGGCCAACGTCCTGACTTTC	CASSLGLAGGGANVLTF
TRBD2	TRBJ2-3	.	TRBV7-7	TGTGCCAGCAGCTTAGACGGCGGGAGTGGTGATACGCAGTATTTT	CASSLDGGSGDTQYF
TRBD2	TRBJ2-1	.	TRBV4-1	TGCGCCAGCAGCCCGGGACTAGCGGGAGATGGCGATGAGCAGTTCTTC	CASSPGLAGDGDEQFF
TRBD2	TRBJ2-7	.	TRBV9	TGTGCCAGCAGCGGAGAAGCGGGAGTGTACTCCTACGAGCAGTACTTC	CASSGEAGVYSYEQYF
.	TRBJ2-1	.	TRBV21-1	TGTGCCAGCAGCGAAAAGCGGGAGTGCAATGAGCAGTTCTTC	CASSEKRECNEQFF
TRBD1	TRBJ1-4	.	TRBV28	TGTGCCAGCAGTACACCGGGACAGATTAATGAAAAACTGTTTTTT	CASSTPGQINEKLFF
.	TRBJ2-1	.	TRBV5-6	TGTGCCAGCAGTTCGCAGGGCCCTCTCAATGAGCAGTTCTTC	CASSSQGPLNEQFF
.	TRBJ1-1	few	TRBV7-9	TGTGCCAGCAGCTTTGATGGACAGATGAACACTGAAGCTTTCTTT	CASSFDGQMNTEAFF
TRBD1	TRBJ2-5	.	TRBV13	TGTGCCAGCAGCCCCTCCCCGACAGGGTTGGAGACCCAGTACTTC	CASSPSPTGLETQYF
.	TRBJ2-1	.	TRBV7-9	TGTGCCAGCAGCGAAACAGGGAGTTCCTACAATGAGCAGTTCTTC	CASSETGSSYNEQFF
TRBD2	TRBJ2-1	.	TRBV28	TGTGCCAGCATTCAGCGGGAGAAAGGCGATGAGCAGTTCTTC	CASIQREKGDEQFF
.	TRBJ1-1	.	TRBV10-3	TGTGCCTCCCGGTCTTTGATGAACACTGAAGCTTTCTTT	CASRSLMNTEAFF
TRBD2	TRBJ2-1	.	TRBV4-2	TGTGCCAGCAGCCAAGATGGACTAGCGGACTCCTACAATGAGCAGTTCTTC	CASSQDGLADSYNEQFF
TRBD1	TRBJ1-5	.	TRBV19	TGTGCCAGTAGTCCAACTCCGACGACAGGGCGCAATCAGCCCCAGCATTTT	CASSPTPTTGRNQPQHF
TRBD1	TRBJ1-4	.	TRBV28	TGTGCCAGCAGGGGGGACAGGGGGCGCGATGAAAAACTGTTTTTT	CASRGDRGRDEKLFF
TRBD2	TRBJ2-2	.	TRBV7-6	TGTGCCAGCGCTAGCGGGGGAACCGGGGAGCTGTTTTTT	CASASGGTGELFF
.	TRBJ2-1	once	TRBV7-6	TGTGCCAGCAGCTTAAGCGGACCCTACAATGAGCAGTTCTTC	CASSLSGPYNEQFF
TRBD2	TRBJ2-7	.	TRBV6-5	TGTGCCAGCAGTACACTAGCGGGAGTCTCCTACGAGCAGTACTTC	CASSTLAGVSYEQYF
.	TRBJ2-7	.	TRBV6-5	TGTGCCAGCAGTCCTCCGGCGGGTGAGCAGTACTTC	CASSPPAGEQYF
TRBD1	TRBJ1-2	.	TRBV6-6	TGTGCCAGCAGTTACTCGTCGGGACAGGGGGCTAAGGGCTACACCTTC	CASSYSSGQGAKGYTF
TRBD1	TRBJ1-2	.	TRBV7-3	TGTGCCAGCAGCTCCTCCCTGGGACAGGGGATCTCGGGCTACACCTTC	CASSSSLGQGISGYTF
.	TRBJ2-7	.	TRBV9	TGTGCCAGCAGCAAAACCGGGACAAGAGCCTACGAGCAGTACTTC	CASSKTGTRAYEQYF
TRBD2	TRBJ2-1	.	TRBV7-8	TGTGCCAGCAGCTCTCCCCGGGAGGGAGTAGGCAATGAGCAGTTCTTC	CASSSPREGVGNEQFF
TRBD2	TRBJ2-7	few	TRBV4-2	TGTGCCAGCAGCCAAGATCTAGCGGGAGTTTCCGAGCAGTACTTC	CASSQDLAGVSEQYF
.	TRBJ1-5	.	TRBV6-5	TGTGCCAGCACAAGAGCAGGGTGGAATCAGCCCCAGCATTTT	CASTRAGWNQPQHF
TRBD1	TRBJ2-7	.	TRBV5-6	TGTGCCAGCAGCTTAATACAGGGGACCTCATACGAGCAGTACTTC	CASSLIQGTSYEQYF
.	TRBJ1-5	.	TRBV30	TGTGCCTGGAGTGTTCTTGGGGGGAATCAGCCCCAGCATTTT	CAWSVLGGNQPQHF
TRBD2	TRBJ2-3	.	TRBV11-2	TGTGCCAGCAGCCTTCTAGCGGCGGGTAGCACAGATACGCAGTATTTT	CASSLLAAGSTDTQYF
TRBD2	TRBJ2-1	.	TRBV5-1	TGCGCCAGCAGCTTGCTAGCGGGAGGCTCCTACAATGAGCAGTTCTTC	CASSLLAGGSYNEQFF
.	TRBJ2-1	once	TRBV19	TGTGCCAGTAGTACCTCGTCCCTAGCGTCCCGATACAATGAGCAGTTCTTC	CASSTSSLASRYNEQFF
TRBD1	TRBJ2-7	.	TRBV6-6	TGTGCCAGCAGTTACAGGGACAGGGACTACGAGCAGTACTTC	CASSYRDRDYEQYF
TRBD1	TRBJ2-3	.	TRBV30	TGTGCCTGGACTGACAGGGGGCTTGACGATACGCAGTATTTT	CAWTDRGLDDTQYF
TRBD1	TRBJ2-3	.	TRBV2	TGTGCCAGCAGTGCCAGACAGGGCCCTACAGATACGCAGTATTTT	CASSARQGPTDTQYF